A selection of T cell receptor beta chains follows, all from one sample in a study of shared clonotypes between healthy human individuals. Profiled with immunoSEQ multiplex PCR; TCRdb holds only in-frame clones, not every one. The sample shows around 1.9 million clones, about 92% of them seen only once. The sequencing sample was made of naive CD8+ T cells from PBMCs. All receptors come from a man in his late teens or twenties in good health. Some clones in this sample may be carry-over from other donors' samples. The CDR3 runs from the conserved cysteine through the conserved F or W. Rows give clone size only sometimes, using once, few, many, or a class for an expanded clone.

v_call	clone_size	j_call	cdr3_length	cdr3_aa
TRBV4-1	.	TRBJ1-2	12	CASSIDSYGYTF
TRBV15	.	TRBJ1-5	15	CATTLKDGGNQPQHF
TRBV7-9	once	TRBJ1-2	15	CASSLVGRGGYGYTF
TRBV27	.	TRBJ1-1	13	CASSPRTNTEAFF
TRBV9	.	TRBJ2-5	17	CASSPRGDVGRGETQYF
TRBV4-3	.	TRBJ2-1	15	CASSGDRGSYNEQFF
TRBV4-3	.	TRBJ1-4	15	CASSQDPMVWEKLFF
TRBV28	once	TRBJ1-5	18	CASSTSRGDLVGRQPQHF
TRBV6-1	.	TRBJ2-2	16	CASSEPLTRNTGELFF
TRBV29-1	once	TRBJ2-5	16	CSVDLPWTGDQETQYF
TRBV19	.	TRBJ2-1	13	CASTDRGPDEQFF
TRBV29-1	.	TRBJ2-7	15	CSVRVPGQGSGEQYF
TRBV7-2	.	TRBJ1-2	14	CASGADIPNYGYTF
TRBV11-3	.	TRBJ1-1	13	CASSSRYGGEAFF
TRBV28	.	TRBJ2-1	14	CASRKLAGHNEQFF
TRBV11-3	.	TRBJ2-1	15	CASSNRESSYNEQFF